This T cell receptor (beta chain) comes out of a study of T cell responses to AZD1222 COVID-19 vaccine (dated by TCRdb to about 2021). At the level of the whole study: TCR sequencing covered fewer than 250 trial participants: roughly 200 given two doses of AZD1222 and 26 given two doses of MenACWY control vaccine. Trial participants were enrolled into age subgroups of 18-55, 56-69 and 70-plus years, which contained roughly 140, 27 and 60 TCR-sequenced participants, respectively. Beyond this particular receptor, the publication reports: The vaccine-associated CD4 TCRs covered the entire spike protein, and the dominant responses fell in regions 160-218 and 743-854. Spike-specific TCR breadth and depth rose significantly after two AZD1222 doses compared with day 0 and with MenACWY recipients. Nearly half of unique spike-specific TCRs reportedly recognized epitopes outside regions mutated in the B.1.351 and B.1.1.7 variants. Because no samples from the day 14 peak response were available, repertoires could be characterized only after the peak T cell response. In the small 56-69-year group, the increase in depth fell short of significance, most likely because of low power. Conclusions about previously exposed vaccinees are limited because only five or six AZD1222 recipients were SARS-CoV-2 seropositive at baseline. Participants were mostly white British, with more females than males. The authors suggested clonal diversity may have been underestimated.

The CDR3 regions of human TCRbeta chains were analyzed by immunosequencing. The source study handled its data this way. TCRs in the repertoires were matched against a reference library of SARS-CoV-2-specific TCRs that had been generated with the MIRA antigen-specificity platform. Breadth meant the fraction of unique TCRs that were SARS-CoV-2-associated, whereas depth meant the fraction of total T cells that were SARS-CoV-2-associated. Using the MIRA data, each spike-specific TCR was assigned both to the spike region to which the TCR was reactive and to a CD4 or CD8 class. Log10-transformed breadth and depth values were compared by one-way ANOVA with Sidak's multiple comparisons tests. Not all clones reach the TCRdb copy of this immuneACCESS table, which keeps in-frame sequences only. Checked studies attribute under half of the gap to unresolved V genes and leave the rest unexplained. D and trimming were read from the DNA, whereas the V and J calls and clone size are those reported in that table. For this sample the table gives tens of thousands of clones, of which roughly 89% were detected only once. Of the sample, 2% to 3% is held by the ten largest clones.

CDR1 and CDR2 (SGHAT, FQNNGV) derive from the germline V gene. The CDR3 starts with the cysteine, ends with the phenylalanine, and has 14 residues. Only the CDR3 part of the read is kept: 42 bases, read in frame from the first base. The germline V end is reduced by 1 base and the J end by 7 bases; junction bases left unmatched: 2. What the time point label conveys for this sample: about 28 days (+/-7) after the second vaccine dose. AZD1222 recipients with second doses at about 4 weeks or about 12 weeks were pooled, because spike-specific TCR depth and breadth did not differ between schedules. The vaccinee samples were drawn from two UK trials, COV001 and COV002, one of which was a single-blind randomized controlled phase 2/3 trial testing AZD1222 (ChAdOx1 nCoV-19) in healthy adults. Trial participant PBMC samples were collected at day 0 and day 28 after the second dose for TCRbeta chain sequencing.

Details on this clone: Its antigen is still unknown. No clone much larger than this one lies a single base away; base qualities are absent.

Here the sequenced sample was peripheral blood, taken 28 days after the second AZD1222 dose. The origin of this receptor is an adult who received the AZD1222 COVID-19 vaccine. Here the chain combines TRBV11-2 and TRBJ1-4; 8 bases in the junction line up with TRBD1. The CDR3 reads CASSLAGGAEKLFF. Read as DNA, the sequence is TGTGCCAGCAGCTTAGCAGGGGGCGCTGAAAAACTGTTTTTT.